The clone carrying this TCR beta chain showed up many times. The antigen is not known. This sample was taken from a study of T cells in Graves' hyperthyroidism and ophthalmopathy. Study conclusions and caveats: Ophthalmopathy was identified by the model a median around 6.9 months ahead of onset.

Trimming left V 1 base short and J 8 bases short, with 5 bases between. This CDR3 is 12 amino acids long. The germline CDR1 and CDR2 sequences are SEHNR and FQNEAQ (reference sequence). TCR beta CDR3 region amplification was performed from RNA transcripts. The study used the HTBI primer set for a first-round RT-PCR of the TCR CDR3. TCRdb reanalysed the multiplex PCR reads using MiXCR and keeps one entry per CDR3 protein. The sample lists a few hundred thousand distinct CDR3 sequences; roughly 50% were seen once. Sequences were obtained from peripheral blood or thyroid tissue (not recorded which). V usage is TRBV7-9 and J usage is TRBJ1-4; no clear D. This receptor was obtained from a woman between 18 and 29 years old with Graves' hyperthyroidism. CDR3: CASSLVGEKLFF. The DNA of the CDR3 is TGTGCCAGCAGCTTAGTAGGAGAAAAACTGTTTTTT.